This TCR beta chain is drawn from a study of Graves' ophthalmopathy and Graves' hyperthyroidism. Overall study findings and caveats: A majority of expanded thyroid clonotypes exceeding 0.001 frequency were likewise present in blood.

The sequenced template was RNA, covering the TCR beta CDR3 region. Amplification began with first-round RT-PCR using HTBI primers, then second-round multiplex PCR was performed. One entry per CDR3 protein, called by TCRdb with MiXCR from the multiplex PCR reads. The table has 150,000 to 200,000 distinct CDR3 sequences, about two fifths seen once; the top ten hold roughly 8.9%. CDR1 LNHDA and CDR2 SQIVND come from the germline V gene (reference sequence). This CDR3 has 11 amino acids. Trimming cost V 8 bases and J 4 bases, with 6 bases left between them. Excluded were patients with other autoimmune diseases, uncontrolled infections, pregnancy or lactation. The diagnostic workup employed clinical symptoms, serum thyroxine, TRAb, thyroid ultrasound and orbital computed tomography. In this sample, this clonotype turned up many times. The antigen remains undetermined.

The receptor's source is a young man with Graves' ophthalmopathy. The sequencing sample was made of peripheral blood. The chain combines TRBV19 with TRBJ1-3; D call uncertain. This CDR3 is CASEQGNTIYF. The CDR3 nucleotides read TGTGCCAGTGAACAAGGAAACACCATATATTTT.